This TCR beta chain was captured in a study of human T cells and chemical hapten exposure. At the level of the study: Cases of alopecia areata, totalis or universalis occurred in a predominantly female patient group.

TCRdb independently ran MiXCR on the RACE reads; one entry per CDR3 protein. The sample records around 120,000 distinct CDR3 sequences, approximately 15% being singletons. Germline V gene sequence: CDR1 DFQATT, CDR2 SNEGSKA (reference sequence). The V end was cut by 1 base, the J end by 1 base, with 7 bases between. The CDR3 is 13 residues long. Time point: pre-sensitization, week 0. This sample's treatment: therapeutic diphenylcyclopropenone sensitization with weekly scalp DPC. This chain links TRBV20-1 with TRBJ1-1; no firm D call. The clonotype was recovered from a woman between 18 and 29 years old with alopecia areata. Some clones in this sample may be carry-over from other donors' samples. Sequencing used whole blood, obtained in connection with sensitization to the hapten diphenylcyclopropenone (DPC). The CDR3: CSARARSNTEAFF. DNA of the CDR3: TGCAGTGCTAGAGCCCGGTCGAACACTGAAGCTTTCTTT.